The present T cell receptor beta chain was sequenced within a study of blood T cell repertoires in COVID-19. This CDR3 has 16 amino acids. Germline CDR1 is MGHRA and CDR2 is YSYEKL. The junction had 7 bases not matched to a gene; V was cut back by 1 base and J by 7 bases. Profiled with immunoSEQ multiplex PCR; TCRdb holds only in-frame clones, not every one. The data hold approximately 82,000 clones, with approximately 90% observed a single time. Sequencing used PBMCs or T cells enriched from blood (not recorded which). The clonotype comes from a woman between 45 and 65 years old with acute COVID-19. The chain has TRBV4-1 and TRBJ2-4, with TRBD1 identical over 10 bases. The CDR3 loop reads CASSQVPGQGFNIQYF. As DNA, the CDR3 is TGCGCCAGCAGCCAAGTACCGGGACAGGGGTTTAACATTCAGTACTTC.